This record concerns one T cell receptor (beta chain) sequence. Repertoires were generated with immunoSEQ multiplex PCR, while TCRdb's copy carries only in-frame clones and drops some. Among a few hundred thousand clones listed, roughly 89% were seen once. The data were obtained in a study of blood T cell repertoires in COVID-19. The Seattle site enrolled patients during active infection and followed them longitudinally. The V gene end was trimmed by 2 bases and the J gene end by 6 bases; junction bases not matched to a gene: 5. Germline CDR1 SGHNT, CDR2 YYREEE (reference sequence). CDR3 size: 15 residues.

The TCR sequence derives from a woman between 55 and 75 years old with COVID-19, enrolled during active disease. The specimen was peripheral blood. The J gene is TRBJ2-1, the V gene TRBV5-4, with TRBD2 matching 10 bases. CDR3 in amino acids: CASSLAGGPRNEQFF. CDR3 nucleotide sequence: TGTGCCAGCAGCTTAGCGGGGGGGCCTCGCAATGAGCAGTTCTTC.